This is a list of T cell receptor beta chains from one sample in a study of technical replicates of blood from several donors. The assay was immunoSEQ multiplex PCR, and TCRdb's table has in-frame clones only and misses some. The sample carries tens of thousands of clones, 90% recorded once. Sequenced sample: PBMCs. Receptors were obtained from a human donor in good health. Some clones in this sample may be carry-over from other donors' samples. Both conserved end residues are part of each CDR3. A D gene is named only where the DNA matches it firmly. Size is omitted from some rows. Given values are once, few, many or a class for expanded clones.

size,D,J,V,CDR3,DNA
-,-,TRBJ2-7,TRBV27,CASSFMGGNEQYF,TGTGCCAGCAGTTTTATGGGGGGTAACGAGCAGTACTTC
-,-,TRBJ2-7,TRBV4-1,CASSQDRGSYEQYF,TGCGCCAGCAGCCAAGATAGAGGCTCCTACGAGCAGTACTTC
-,TRBD2,TRBJ2-1,TRBV25-1,CASSESGDYNEQFF,TGTGCCAGCAGTGAAAGCGGGGACTACAATGAGCAGTTCTTC
-,TRBD1,TRBJ2-7,TRBV28,CAILRTGGTYEQYF,TGTGCCATTTTACGGACAGGGGGTACCTACGAGCAGTACTTC
-,-,TRBJ1-4,TRBV19,CASRPLGHREKLFF,TGTGCCAGTAGACCTCTGGGCCATAGGGAAAAACTGTTTTTT
-,-,TRBJ1-1,TRBV27,CASQLKENTEAFF,TGTGCCAGCCAGTTAAAAGAGAACACTGAAGCTTTCTTT
-,TRBD1,TRBJ2-1,TRBV7-2,CASSQGDRDYNEQFF,TGTGCCAGCAGCCAAGGGGACAGAGACTACAATGAGCAGTTCTTC
-,-,TRBJ2-7,TRBV18,CASSPAAGAIEYF,TGTGCCAGCTCACCAGCGGCAGGGGCGATTGAGTACTTC
-,TRBD1,TRBJ1-1,TRBV6-1,CASLLTGVSGEAFF,TGTGCCAGCCTCCTGACAGGGGTGAGTGGAGAAGCTTTCTTT
-,TRBD1,TRBJ1-2,TRBV7-2,CASSLGLVGQGATYGYTF,TGTGCCAGCAGCTTAGGACTTGTAGGACAGGGGGCGACCTATGGCTACACCTTC
-,-,TRBJ2-1,TRBV5-1,CASSSPSGLRENNEQFF,TGCGCCAGCAGCTCGCCATCTGGACTAAGAGAAAACAATGAGCAGTTCTTC
-,-,TRBJ1-3,TRBV7-3,CASSLQAFGAGNTIYF,TGTGCCAGCAGCCTCCAAGCGTTTGGTGCTGGAAACACCATATATTTT
-,TRBD2,TRBJ2-3,TRBV5-4,CASSRGLAVSTDTQYF,TGTGCCAGCAGCAGGGGACTAGCGGTTAGCACAGATACGCAGTATTTT
-,TRBD2,TRBJ2-1,TRBV11-2,CASSSLAGRYNEQFF,TGTGCCAGCAGCTCACTAGCGGGGCGCTACAATGAGCAGTTCTTC
-,TRBD1,TRBJ1-1,TRBV18,CASSTGIMNTEAFF,TGTGCCAGCTCGACAGGGATCATGAACACTGAAGCTTTCTTT
-,TRBD2,TRBJ2-3,TRBV7-3,CASSLRGGAGTDTQYF,TGTGCCAGCAGCTTACGCGGGGGGGCTGGCACAGATACGCAGTATTTT
-,TRBD2,TRBJ2-5,TRBV7-3,CASSPRPSGGALEETQYF,TGTGCCAGCAGCCCCCGTCCTAGCGGGGGGGCCCTGGAGGAGACCCAGTACTTC
-,TRBD2,TRBJ2-3,TRBV19,CASSPQSGGRTDTQYF,TGTGCCAGTAGCCCGCAATCGGGGGGGAGGACAGATACGCAGTATTTT
once,-,TRBJ1-4,TRBV9,CASSVAETGNEKLFF,TGTGCCAGCAGCGTAGCTGAGACAGGCAATGAAAAACTGTTTTTT
-,-,TRBJ2-1,TRBV4-3,CASSQELSGDEQFF,TGCGCCAGCAGCCAAGAGTTGTCGGGGGACGAGCAGTTCTTC
-,TRBD1,TRBJ1-1,TRBV5-1,CASSSGQGLMNTEAFF,TGCGCCAGCAGCTCCGGACAGGGGCTCATGAACACTGAAGCTTTCTTT
-,TRBD1,TRBJ2-2,TRBV7-3,CASSLTPPLIGTGGNGELFF,TGTGCCAGCAGCTTAACTCCCCCCCTTATAGGGACAGGGGGCAACGGGGAGCTGTTTTTT
-,-,TRBJ2-3,TRBV5-8,CASSVPQAMGTDTQYF,TGTGCCAGCAGCGTCCCCCAAGCTATGGGCACAGATACGCAGTATTTT
once,-,TRBJ2-6,TRBV27,CASSPTRHQGSGANVLTF,TGTGCCAGCAGTCCAACACGCCACCAGGGCTCTGGGGCCAACGTCCTGACTTTC
-,TRBD2,TRBJ2-2,TRBV4-1,CASSQVAGSNTGELFF,TGCGCCAGCAGCCAAGTAGCGGGATCGAACACCGGGGAGCTGTTTTTT
once,-,TRBJ1-5,TRBV30,CAWSVGVSADQPQHF,TGTGCCTGGAGTGTCGGGGTATCAGCAGATCAGCCCCAGCATTTT
-,TRBD2,TRBJ2-3,TRBV4-2,CASSPAIGGEDTDTQYF,TGTGCCAGCAGCCCTGCAATTGGGGGGGAAGACACAGATACGCAGTATTTT
-,-,TRBJ1-1,TRBV28,CASSQGQWQGAFF,TGTGCCAGCAGTCAAGGACAGTGGCAGGGGGCTTTCTTT
-,-,TRBJ2-2,TRBV5-3,CARSLVVARTIDDGNTGELFF,TGTGCCAGAAGCTTGGTAGTCGCCCGGACTATAGATGATGGGAACACCGGGGAGCTGTTTTTT
-,-,TRBJ1-6,TRBV6-5,CASREQGSYNSPLHF,TGTGCCAGCAGAGAACAGGGTTCCTATAATTCACCCCTCCACTTT
-,-,TRBJ1-5,TRBV7-2,CASSLAREQPQHF,TGTGCCAGCAGCTTAGCCAGGGAACAGCCCCAGCATTTT
-,TRBD2,TRBJ2-2,TRBV10-3,CASGDYENTGELFF,TGTGCCAGCGGGGACTACGAGAACACCGGGGAGCTGTTTTTT
-,TRBD2,TRBJ2-1,TRBV6-5,CASSLAGAPPLEQFF,TGTGCCAGCAGCTTAGCGGGGGCCCCCCCTTTGGAGCAGTTCTTC
-,TRBD2,TRBJ2-3,TRBV7-2,CASSLAGTSGATDTQYF,TGTGCCAGCAGCTTAGCCGGGACTAGCGGGGCTACAGATACGCAGTATTTT
-,-,TRBJ1-6,TRBV30,CAPGGGSSRSPLHF,TGTGCCCCCGGGGGGGGGTCCAGCAGGTCACCCCTCCACTTT
-,TRBD1,TRBJ1-5,TRBV18,CASSPTGPNQPQHF,TGTGCCAGCTCACCGACAGGGCCCAATCAGCCCCAGCATTTT
-,TRBD2,TRBJ2-7,TRBV10-3,CAISRGLAGTPYEQYF,TGTGCCATCAGTCGCGGACTAGCGGGGACACCCTACGAGCAGTACTTC
-,-,TRBJ1-2,TRBV18,CASSPPGLGGAVGYTF,TGTGCCAGCTCACCACCAGGTTTAGGAGGGGCTGTTGGCTACACCTTC
-,TRBD2,TRBJ2-2,TRBV15,CATSTPVVVAGGPGELFF,TGTGCCACCAGCACCCCCGTTGTAGTAGCGGGGGGTCCCGGGGAGCTGTTTTTT
-,TRBD2,TRBJ2-1,TRBV9,CASSVVSGTREQFF,TGTGCCAGCAGCGTAGTTAGCGGGACTCGCGAGCAGTTCTTC
-,-,TRBJ1-6,TRBV12-2,CASRLGGTGNYNSPLHF,TGTGCAAGTCGCTTAGGAGGGACAGGGAACTATAATTCACCCCTCCACTTT
-,-,TRBJ1-5,TRBV21-1,CASSKQLTGYQPQHF,TGTGCCAGCAGCAAACAGTTGACAGGGTATCAGCCCCAGCATTTT
-,-,TRBJ1-3,TRBV7-8,CASSPGPGVNTIYF,TGTGCCAGCAGCCCCGGGCCGGGGGTAAACACCATATATTTT
once,TRBD2,TRBJ2-3,TRBV7-6,CASSRGGFSDTQYF,TGTGCCAGCAGCCGGGGGGGGTTTTCAGATACGCAGTATTTT
-,TRBD1,TRBJ2-1,TRBV6-5,CASRYRGIGNEQFF,TGTGCCAGCCGATACAGGGGGATTGGAAATGAGCAGTTCTTC
-,TRBD2,TRBJ2-3,TRBV9,CASSPSGRSTDTQYF,TGTGCCAGCAGCCCTAGCGGGAGGAGCACAGATACGCAGTATTTT
once,-,TRBJ2-7,TRBV6-5,CASSYSGSRTYEQYF,TGTGCCAGCAGTTACTCTGGCAGTCGAACCTACGAGCAGTACTTC
-,-,TRBJ2-7,TRBV6-1,CASSRTAGEQYF,TGTGCCAGCAGCCGAACAGCTGGTGAGCAGTACTTC
-,TRBD1,TRBJ2-1,TRBV30,CAWSDQGVGEQFF,TGTGCCTGGAGTGATCAGGGGGTTGGGGAGCAGTTCTTC